The clone carrying this TCR beta chain was recorded a few times. Its antigen is still unknown. Donors counted as nominally healthy when sampled, yet unrecorded immune exposures were likely. Primers for the PCR totalled 60 Vbeta and 13 Jbeta. TCRdb keeps only in-frame clones here, not all; method: immunoSEQ multiplex PCR. The table has some 210,000 clones, 77% seen once; the top ten hold roughly 2%. This sample is drawn from a study of cytomegalovirus exposure and HLA in healthy donors. Study summary: From HLA-typed donors, an early data release held approximately 85 million unique TCRs.

Overall study findings and caveats: Sequencing likely caused a cluster of highly shared sequence variants.

This receptor was identified in a woman in her 30s in good health and CMV-seropositive. Material: PBMCs.

CDR3 sequence reads: CASSLVSGGVDEQFF. The CDR3 region has the DNA TGTGCCAGCAGCTTGGTCAGCGGGGGGGTGGATGAGCAGTTCTTC. V gene TRBV5-6 combines with J gene TRBJ2-1; TRBD2 matches at 10 bases. Germline-derived CDR1 and CDR2 are SGHDT and YYEEEE. The CDR3 is 15 amino acids. The V and J ends lost 0 bases and 8 bases, in that order; junction bases with no gene match: 5.